One and the same sample provided the 26 T cell receptor beta chains below, sequenced in a study of identical twins. Via MiXCR, TCRdb re-called the 5' RACE reads, giving one row per CDR3 protein. The sample has 600,000 to 850,000 distinct CDR3 sequences, 15% to 20% seen once. This sample also appeared in a second study, on T cells expressing NK-cell markers.

What was sequenced was PBMCs. These receptors were taken from a woman aged 18-29 years in good health.

The rearrangement joins TRBV10-3 to TRBJ2-2, with 14 bases matching TRBD2. J lost 2 bases, V lost 6 bases, and 5 bases had no gene match. There are 17 residues in the CDR3. Germline CDR1 reads ENHRY; CDR2 reads SYGVKD. The CDR3 is CAIRGLAGEINTGELFF. CDR3 sequence (DNA): TGTGCCATCAGGGGACTAGCGGGAGAGATAAACACCGGGGAGCTGTTTTTT.

This clonotype was detected a few times. The genes are TRBV12-3 or TRBV12-4 and TRBJ1-1; 7 nucleotides line up with TRBD1. Trimming removed 6 bases from V and 4 bases from J; junction bases left unmatched: 8. The CDR3 has 14 residues. The CDR3 region is CASRHRGGGTEAFF. The CDR3 nucleotides are TGTGCCAGCAGACACAGGGGCGGGGGCACTGAAGCTTTCTTT.

This clonotype occurred a few times. The chain employs TRBV6-5 and TRBJ2-3; TRBD1 agrees at 8 bases. Unmatched junction bases numbered 8, after V lost 0 bases and J lost 0 bases. The CDR3 sequence is 18 residues long. Germline V gives CDR1 MNHEY, CDR2 SVGAGI. The CDR3 nucleotides are TGTGCCAGCAGTTACTCCCGACAGGGGAGGACTAGCACAGATACGCAGTATTTT. It specifies CASSYSRQGRTSTDTQYF.

This clonotype was seen more than once but under ten times. This chain links TRBV7-6 with TRBJ2-7, with 14 bases identical to TRBD2. J was trimmed by 1 base and V by 3 bases; bases with no gene match: 2. The CDR3 loop spans 16 amino acids. CDR1 is SGHVS and CDR2 is FNYEAQ in the germline V gene. DNA of the CDR3: TGTGCCAGCAGCTTCGGGACTAGCGGGGGATCCTACGAGCAGTACTTC. Its translation is CASSFGTSGGSYEQYF.

This clonotype was counted only a few times. The chain has TRBV23-1 and TRBJ2-1; TRBD2 matches 12 bases. TRBV23-1 is known as an ORF, though its function is uncertain. There are 19 residues in the CDR3. V lost 2 bases and J lost 0; bases outside the gene matches: 8. Here the CDR3 reads CASSQPLAGGESSYNEQFF. Written as DNA, the CDR3 is TGCGCCAGCAGTCAACCCCTAGCGGGAGGGGAAAGCTCCTACAATGAGCAGTTCTTC.

This clonotype has just a few counts. The gene calls are TRBV20-1 and TRBJ1-1; D is perhaps TRBD1 (5 bases). Germline CDR1 reads DFQATT; CDR2 reads SNEGSKA (reference sequence). The CDR3 is made up of 11 amino acids. Trimming stripped 5 bases from V and 4 bases from J, with 8 bases between. The CDR3 here is CSAPGATEAFF. CDR3 nucleotide sequence: TGCAGTGCTCCTGGGGCCACTGAAGCTTTCTTT.

The chain has TRBV20-1 and TRBJ2-2; D uncertain. This CDR3 is built from 16 residues. V lost 0 bases and J 3 bases, leaving 14 bases between the germline ends. CDR1 and CDR2 from the germline V gene are DFQATT and SNEGSKA (reference sequence). CDR3 protein: CSARDHGESDTGELFF. In DNA, the CDR3 is TGCAGTGCTAGAGATCATGGGGAATCGGACACCGGGGAGCTGTTTTTT.

The chain uses TRBV20-1 and TRBJ2-7; a possible D gene is TRBD1 (6 bases). The CDR3 contains 15 residues. Per the germline V gene, CDR1 is DFQATT and CDR2 is SNEGSKA (reference sequence). V lost 3 bases and J 3 bases, leaving 18 bases between the germline ends. CDR3 in DNA: TGCAGTGCTAGCCCTCCCCAGGGGAGATTCTACGAGCAGTACTTC. Amino acid sequence: CSASPPQGRFYEQYF.

The V gene is TRBV9, the J gene TRBJ1-2, with 9 positions matching TRBD1. Germline CDR1 and CDR2: SGDLS and YYNGEE. CDR3 length: 15 amino acids. Trimming at V came to 2 bases and at J to 2 bases, leaving 4 bases not matched to a gene. CDR3 bases: TGTGCCAGCAGCGTCCGGGACAGGGCAAACTATGGCTACACCTTC. Its protein product is CASSVRDRANYGYTF.

The genes are TRBV7-9 and TRBJ2-7; D is possibly TRBD1 (6 bases). Germline values: CDR1 SEHNR, CDR2 FQNEAQ (reference sequence). This CDR3 spans 14 amino acids. The V gene lost 5 bases and the J gene lost 7 bases, with 18 bases spanning the gap. CDR3 in DNA: TGTGCCAGCAGCCTCCGGGACATCTTGCGTGAGCAGTACTTC. Translating it yields CASSLRDILREQYF.

The chain has TRBV20-1 and TRBJ2-1; 7 bases line up with TRBD2. V was pared by 6 bases and J by 0 bases, with 5 bases of the junction left unmatched. This CDR3 has 14 residues. Germline V gene sequence: CDR1 DFQATT, CDR2 SNEGSKA (reference sequence). DNA for the CDR3: TGCAGTGCACCCTCTAGCGGCTCCTACAATGAGCAGTTCTTC. It translates to CSAPSSGSYNEQFF.

The genes are TRBV15 and TRBJ2-7; maybe TRBD2 (6 bases). CDR1 is LNHNV, CDR2 YYDKDF, per germline (reference sequence). The CDR3 consists of 15 residues. The V end was cut by 0 bases, the J end by 0 bases, with 9 bases between. This chain's CDR3 is CATSREGGTSYEQYF. CDR3 in DNA: TGTGCCACCAGCAGAGAAGGCGGGACCTCCTACGAGCAGTACTTC.

This chain joins TRBV20-1 and TRBJ2-1; D ambiguous. V was clipped by 0 bases and J by 0 bases, with 12 bases between them. Germline assignment: CDR1 DFQATT and CDR2 SNEGSKA (reference sequence). There are 16 residues in the CDR3. The DNA of the CDR3 is TGCAGTGCTAGAGACCGTACTATAAGCTCCTACAATGAGCAGTTCTTC. It is translated as CSARDRTISSYNEQFF.

V and J are TRBV6-2 or TRBV6-3 and TRBJ2-1; D might be TRBD1 (9 bases). V was cut by 3 bases and J by 7 bases, with 28 bases left in between. The germline V gene has CDR1 MNHEY and CDR2 SVGEGT. The CDR3 is made up of 19 amino acids. The chain's CDR3 is CASSYRGGFGQGMRNEQFF. The CDR3 DNA follows: TGTGCCAGCAGTTATCGGGGGGGATTCGGACAGGGGATGAGGAATGAGCAGTTCTTC.

This sequence joins TRBV5-1 and TRBJ2-5; TRBD2 matches at 10 bases. The CDR3 spans 16 residues. Germline CDR1 SGHRS, CDR2 YFSETQ. Trimming cost V 0 bases and J 3 bases; bases outside gene matches: 5. The CDR3 protein is CASSLALAGGEETQYF. The CDR3 DNA follows: TGCGCCAGCAGCTTGGCGTTAGCGGGAGGCGAAGAGACCCAGTACTTC.

The chain joins TRBV5-8 to TRBJ2-1; 7 nucleotides match TRBD1. The ends lost 4 bases at V and 10 bases at J; junction bases unmatched: 14. Germline CDR1 reads SGHTS; CDR2 reads YDEGEE. The CDR3 length is 15 residues. CDR3 bases: TGTGCCAGCAGCCCCGGACAGGTAGGGTCCAGAGAGCAGTTCTTC. It yields the protein CASSPGQVGSREQFF.

The genes are TRBV20-1 and TRBJ2-1; tentatively, D is TRBD2 (6 bases). Trimming left V 7 bases short and J 4 bases short, with 14 bases between. Germline CDR1 is DFQATT and CDR2 is SNEGSKA (reference sequence). The CDR3 has 13 amino acids. The CDR3 nucleotides read TGCAGTGGGAGGGGAGTAGAGTACAATGAGCAGTTCTTC. Amino acids: CSGRGVEYNEQFF.

In DNA, the CDR3 is TGTGCCAGCAGCTTTTCCCCTCTTCGCAACAATGAGCAGTTCTTC. Its protein is CASSFSPLRNNEQFF. V and J are TRBV7-3 and TRBJ2-1; unclear D gene. The V end lost 3 bases, the J end lost 5 bases, and 14 bases lay between the germline ends. This CDR3 is built from 15 residues. Germline lookup yields CDR1 SGHTA and CDR2 FQGTGA.

The sample holds a few counts of this clonotype. This rearrangement joins TRBV2 to TRBJ2-5, with a tentative D call TRBD1 (6 bases). Germline-derived CDR1 and CDR2 are SNHLY and FYNNEI. The CDR3 runs 14 residues. The ends were cut back, 4 bases at V and 2 bases at J, with 11 bases in the middle. The CDR3 DNA follows: TGTGCCAGCAGTGGCCGACAGGTACAAGAGACCCAGTACTTC. Its translation: CASSGRQVQETQYF.

This clonotype was counted between two and nine times. The gene calls are TRBV6-2 or TRBV6-3 and TRBJ2-1; 7 nucleotides match TRBD2. With V trimmed by 4 bases and J by 1 base, 7 bases remained unmatched. Per the germline V gene, CDR1 is MNHEY and CDR2 is SVGEGT. This CDR3 is built from 16 residues. CDR3 DNA: TGTGCCAGCAGTTCCCTACTAGCGAGATCCTACAATGAGCAGTTCTTC. This translates into CASSSLLARSYNEQFF.

This clonotype has ten or more counts. The gene calls are TRBV12-3 or TRBV12-4 and TRBJ1-3; D perhaps matches TRBD1 (6 bases). This CDR3 is 12 amino acids long. V gave up 4 bases and J gave up 8 bases, with 9 bases separating them. The CDR3 loop is CASSSQGYTIYF. In nucleotides, the CDR3 is TGTGCCAGCAGTTCACAGGGATACACCATATATTTT.

This clonotype came up a few times. The chain employs TRBV20-1 and TRBJ1-1; D call uncertain. V lost 5 bases, J lost 5 bases, and 15 bases lay in between. CDR1 is DFQATT, CDR2 SNEGSKA, per germline (reference sequence). The CDR3 spans 13 residues. CDR3 amino acids: CSAPKLGRTEAFF. CDR3 nucleotides: TGCAGTGCTCCGAAACTCGGGAGGACTGAAGCTTTCTTT.

This chain uses TRBV30 with TRBJ2-5; a possible D gene is TRBD1 (6 bases). The germline V gene has CDR1 GTSNPN and CDR2 SVGIG (reference sequence). V was shortened by 3 bases and J by 5 bases, with 13 bases between the two germline ends. This CDR3 is 13 amino acids long. CDR3: CAWRETGLETQYF. CDR3 coding DNA: TGTGCCTGGAGAGAAACAGGGTTGGAGACCCAGTACTTC.

This chain links TRBV30 with TRBJ2-1; 10 nucleotides align to TRBD2. The CDR3 loop spans 14 amino acids. After removal of 0 bases from V and 12 bases from J, the junction contained 8 bases not matched to a gene. Germline V lookup: CDR1 GTSNPN, CDR2 SVGIG (reference sequence). The CDR3 loop is CAWSVASGSPRQFF. CDR3 nucleotide sequence: TGTGCCTGGAGTGTCGCTAGCGGGAGCCCTCGGCAGTTCTTC.

CDR3 bases: TGCGCCAGCAGCGGCTCCCGAGGCGGCTTAGGGTACGAGCAGTACTTC. This gives the protein CASSGSRGGLGYEQYF. The chain combines TRBV5-1 with TRBJ2-7; D unclear. Germline V gives CDR1 SGHRS, CDR2 YFSETQ. Trimming left V 4 bases short and J 4 bases short, with 21 bases between. This CDR3 is 16 amino acids long.

This chain uses TRBV6-5 with TRBJ2-7; no definite D call. The CDR3 is made up of 12 amino acids. Germline V gene data show CDR1 as MNHEY and CDR2 as SVGAGI. V gave up 4 bases and J gave up 10 bases, with 14 bases separating them. The CDR3 DNA sequence: TGTGCCAGCAGTTCCGGGTCCCTCCCTCAGTACTTC. Its protein product is CASSSGSLPQYF.